This T cell receptor beta chain was found in a study of shared clonotypes between healthy human individuals. Each replicate PCR on the sorted subsets used approximately 200 ng DNA (approximately 27,000 T cell genomes). Source study methods: As immunoSEQ supplied junction-only sequences (without quality scores), filtering differed. Libraries were prepared by immunoSEQ multiplex PCR; TCRdb keeps only in-frame clonotypes and omits some of them. V and J calls and clone size come straight from that table; D and trimming were deduced from the DNA. The repertoire holds approximately 2,000,000 clones, with under 95% as singletons. This CDR3 comprises 17 residues. Trimming removed 6 bases from V and 6 bases from J, with 27 bases in between. Germline CDR1 reads MDHEN; CDR2 reads SYDVKM. Every one of the donors was a Caucasian adult that lived in Nashville, Tennessee.

This sequence was found in a man aged 18 to 29 in good health. Some clones in this sample may be carry-over from other donors' samples. Sequencing was carried out using naive CD4+ T cells from PBMCs. Stated subset: CD45RA+ positively selected. The V and J genes are TRBV28 and TRBJ2-7; possibly TRBD2 for D (5 bases). CDR3 nucleotides: TGTGCCAGCAGGCCTAATGATATAGCGTTTCCACTGGCCGAGCAGTACTTC. This encodes CASRPNDIAFPLAEQYF.